This T cell receptor (beta chain) was sequenced during a study of T cell responses to AZD1222 COVID-19 vaccine. The assay was immunoSEQ multiplex PCR, and TCRdb's table has in-frame clones only and misses some. In the table there are around 80,000 clones, about 88% of which are singletons. V shed 2 bases and J 3 bases; nucleotides not matched to a gene: 4. The germline CDR1 and CDR2 sequences are KGHSH and LQKENI. CDR3 length: 14 amino acids. This clone was picked up a small number of times. The same CDR3 also results from other DNA sequences found in this sample. The sequencing used peripheral blood, collected on day 0 of AZD1222 vaccination. This TCR came from an adult in good health. The chain couples TRBV18 to TRBJ2-7; 7 bases align to TRBD1. CDR3 loop: CASSPGWDSYEQYV. As DNA, the CDR3 is TGTGCCAGCTCACCAGGTTGGGACAGCTACGAGCAGTACGTC.